This T cell receptor (beta chain) is drawn from a study of T cells in localized non-small cell lung cancer. Points on this clone: Its specificity is not known.

The assay was immunoSEQ multiplex PCR, and TCRdb's table has in-frame clones only and misses some. The sample lists about 74,000 clones, roughly 83% occurring once. V trimming: 4 bases; J trimming: 1 base; junction bases outside the gene matches: 12. CDR1 is LNHDA and CDR2 is SQIVND in the germline V gene (reference sequence). The CDR3 is made up of 17 amino acids. Study-level findings and limits: Heterogeneity cannot be ruled out, as sequencing used one tumor region only. Uninvolved adjacent lung had the highest recorded T cell clonality, with tumor below it. The appearance of a median roughly 61 of the top 100 tumor clones was seen in adjacent lung. Higher blood T cell density tracked longer overall survival.

This chain links TRBV19 with TRBJ2-7; 8 nucleotides agree with TRBD1. The sample consisted of peripheral blood, taken before any cancer treatment. This clonotype originated in a female donor older than 55 with stage I lung adenocarcinoma. CDR3 DNA: TGTGCCAGTAGTACCTACGGACAGGGCAAAAAGTCCTACGAGCAGTACTTC. This translates into CASSTYGQGKKSYEQYF.